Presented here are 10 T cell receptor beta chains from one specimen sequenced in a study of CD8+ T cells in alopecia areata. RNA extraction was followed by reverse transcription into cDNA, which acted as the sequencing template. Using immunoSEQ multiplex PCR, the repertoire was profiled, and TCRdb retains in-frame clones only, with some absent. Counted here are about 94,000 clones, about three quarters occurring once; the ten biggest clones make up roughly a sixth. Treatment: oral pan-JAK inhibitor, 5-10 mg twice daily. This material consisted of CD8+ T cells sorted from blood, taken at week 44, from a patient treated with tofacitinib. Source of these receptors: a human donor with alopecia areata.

The CDR3 loop is CASSDQGAQGEQYF. The CDR3 DNA sequence: TGTGCCAGCTCTGACCAGGGGGCGCAGGGCGAGCAGTACTTC. This chain uses TRBV27 with TRBJ2-7; TRBD1 agrees at 8 bases. This CDR3 has 14 amino acids. Germline CDR1 MNHEY, CDR2 SMNVEV (reference sequence). With 8 bases clipped from V and 6 bases from J, the junction kept 12 bases outside the gene matches.

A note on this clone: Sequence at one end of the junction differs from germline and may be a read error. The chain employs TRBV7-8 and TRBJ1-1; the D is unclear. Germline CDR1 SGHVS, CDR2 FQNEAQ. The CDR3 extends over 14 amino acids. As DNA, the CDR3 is TGTGCCAGCAGCTTAGTTTTGGGGAACACTGAAGCGTTCTTT. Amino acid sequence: CASSLVLGNTEAFF.

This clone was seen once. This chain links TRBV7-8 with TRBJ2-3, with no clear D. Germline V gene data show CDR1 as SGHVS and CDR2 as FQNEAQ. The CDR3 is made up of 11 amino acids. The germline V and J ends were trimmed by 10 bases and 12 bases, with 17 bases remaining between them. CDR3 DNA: TGTGCCACCAGTCCGGGTTCTGTACAGTATTTT. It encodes CATSPGSVQYF.

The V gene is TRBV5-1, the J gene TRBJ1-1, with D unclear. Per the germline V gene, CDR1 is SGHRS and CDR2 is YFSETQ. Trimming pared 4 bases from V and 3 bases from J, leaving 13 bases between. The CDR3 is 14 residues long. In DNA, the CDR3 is TGCGCCAGCAGCGACGGACTTTTGGACACTGAAGCTTTCTTT. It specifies CASSDGLLDTEAFF.

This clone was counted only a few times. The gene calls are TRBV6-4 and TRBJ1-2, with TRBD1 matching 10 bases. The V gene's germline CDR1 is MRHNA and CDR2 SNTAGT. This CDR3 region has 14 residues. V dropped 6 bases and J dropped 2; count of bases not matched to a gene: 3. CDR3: CASRAGQGNYGYTF. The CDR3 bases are TGTGCCAGCAGGGCGGGACAGGGGAACTATGGCTACACCTTC.

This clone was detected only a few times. The chain's CDR3 is CASFPQGEQYF. For the CDR3, the DNA is TGTGCCAGTTTCCCACAGGGCGAGCAGTACTTC. The V gene is TRBV19, the J gene TRBJ2-7; D is perhaps TRBD1 (6 bases). CDR3 size: 11 residues. Germline CDR1 reads LNHDA; CDR2 reads SQIVND (reference sequence). The V end lost 8 bases, the J end lost 6 bases, and 11 bases lay between the germline ends. The whole variable domain, remainder taken from reference TRBV19 and TRBJ2-7, is DGGITQSPKYLFRKEGQNVTLSCEQNLNHDAMYWYRQDPGQGLRLIYYSQIVNDFQKGDIAEGYSVSREKKESFPLTVTSAQKNPTAFYLCASFPQGEQYFGPGTRLTVT.

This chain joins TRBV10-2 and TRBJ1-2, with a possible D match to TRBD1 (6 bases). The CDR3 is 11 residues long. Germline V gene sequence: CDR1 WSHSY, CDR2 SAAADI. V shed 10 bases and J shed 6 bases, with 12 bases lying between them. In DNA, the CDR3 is TGCGCCACCTTACAGGGTAATGGCTACACCTTC. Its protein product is CATLQGNGYTF.

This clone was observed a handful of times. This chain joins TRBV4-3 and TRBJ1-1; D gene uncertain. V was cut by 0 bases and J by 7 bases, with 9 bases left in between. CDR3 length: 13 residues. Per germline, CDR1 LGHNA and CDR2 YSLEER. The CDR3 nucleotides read TGCGCCAGCAGCCAAGATGTGGCGGGTGAAGCTTTCTTT. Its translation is CASSQDVAGEAFF.

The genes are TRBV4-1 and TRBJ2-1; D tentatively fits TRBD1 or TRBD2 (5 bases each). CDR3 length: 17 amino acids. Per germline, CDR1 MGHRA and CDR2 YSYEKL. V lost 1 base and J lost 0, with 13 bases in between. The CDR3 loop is CASSQAGPSSSYNEQFF. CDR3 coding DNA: TGCGCCAGCAGCCAAGCGGGACCCTCGAGCTCCTACAATGAGCAGTTCTTC.

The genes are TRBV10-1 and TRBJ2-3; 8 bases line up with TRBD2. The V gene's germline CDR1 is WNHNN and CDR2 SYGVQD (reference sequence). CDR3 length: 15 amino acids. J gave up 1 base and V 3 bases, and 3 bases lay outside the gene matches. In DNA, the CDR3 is TGCGCCAGCAGTGACCCGCGGGGGGGCACAGATACGCAGTATTTT. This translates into CASSDPRGGTDTQYF.